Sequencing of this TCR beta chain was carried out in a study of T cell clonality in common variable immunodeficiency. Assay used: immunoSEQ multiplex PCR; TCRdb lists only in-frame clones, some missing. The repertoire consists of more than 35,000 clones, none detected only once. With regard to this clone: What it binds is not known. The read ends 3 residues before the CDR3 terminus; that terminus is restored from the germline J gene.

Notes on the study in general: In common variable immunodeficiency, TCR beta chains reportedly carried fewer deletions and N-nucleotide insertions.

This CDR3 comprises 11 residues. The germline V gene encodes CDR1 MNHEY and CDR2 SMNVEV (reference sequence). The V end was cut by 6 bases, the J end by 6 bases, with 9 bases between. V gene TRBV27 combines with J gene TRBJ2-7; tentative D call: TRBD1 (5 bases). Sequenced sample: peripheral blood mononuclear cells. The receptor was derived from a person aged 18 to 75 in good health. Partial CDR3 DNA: TGTGCCAGCAGCTCAGGGCCCGAG. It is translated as CASSSGPE. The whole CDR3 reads CASSSGPEQYF.